Below, 18 T cell receptor beta chains from the same sample are listed, as sequenced in a study of T cell responses to AZD1222 COVID-19 vaccine. Only in-frame clones appear in the TCRdb table, and some are missing; sequencing was by immunoSEQ multiplex PCR. Among 95,000 to 150,000 clones, just over 90% were seen once, and the ten largest hold approximately 5%. This specimen was peripheral blood, taken 28 days after the second AZD1222 dose. These TCRs come from an adult who received the AZD1222 COVID-19 vaccine.

V usage is TRBV5-1 and J usage is TRBJ2-3; D gene ambiguous. CDR1 SGHRS and CDR2 YFSETQ come from the germline V gene. The germline V and J ends were trimmed by 2 bases and 0 bases, with 10 bases remaining between them. CDR3 length: 15 residues. The CDR3 spells CASSFQFPSTDTQYF. CDR3 nucleotides: TGCGCCAGCAGCTTTCAGTTCCCTAGCACAGATACGCAGTATTTT.

This clone occurred once. This rearrangement joins TRBV6-5 to TRBJ2-7; a possible D gene is TRBD2 (6 bases). V lost 7 bases and J 3 bases, leaving 13 bases between the germline ends. The CDR3 consists of 13 residues. Germline V gene data show CDR1 as MNHEY and CDR2 as SVGAGI. In DNA form, the CDR3 reads TGTGCCAGCAATCCCGGGAGAGGCTACGAGCAGTACTTC. Translation: CASNPGRGYEQYF.

The chain couples TRBV12-5 to TRBJ1-2; 7 nucleotides align to TRBD1. Trimming took 6 bases from V and 13 from J; bases not matched to a gene: 8. The CDR3 sequence is 11 residues long. From germline, CDR1 is LGHNT and CDR2 FRNRAP. The CDR3 sequence: CASGPDREGTF. The CDR3 region has the DNA TGTGCTAGTGGACCAGACAGGGAAGGCACCTTC.

The V call is TRBV7-2, the J call TRBJ1-2; 8 bases map to TRBD1. V lost 1 base, J lost 4 bases, and 5 bases stayed unmatched. The CDR3 spans 15 residues. Germline assignment: CDR1 SGHTA and CDR2 FQGNSA. Here the CDR3 reads CASSLGPGGSYGYTF. The CDR3 DNA sequence: TGTGCCAGCAGCTTAGGGCCAGGGGGCAGCTATGGCTACACCTTC.

The chain employs TRBV6-5 and TRBJ1-6; the D gene is possibly TRBD1 (5 bases). Per the germline V gene, CDR1 is MNHEY and CDR2 is SVGAGI. The CDR3 totals 15 residues. Trimming took off 3 bases at V and 10 bases at J, with 16 bases between the two ends. The CDR3 region has the DNA TGTGCCAGCAGTTATGTTGGGTCAGGGTTGTCACCCCTCCACTTT. Protein sequence: CASSYVGSGLSPLHF.

This clone was counted once. The V gene is TRBV3-1 (or the pseudogene TRBV3-2), the J gene TRBJ2-3, with 9 positions matching TRBD2. CDR3 length: 15 residues. Germline V gene sequence: CDR1 LGHDT, CDR2 YNNKEL (reference sequence). Trimming took 4 bases from V and 0 from J; bases not matched to a gene: 2. The CDR3 sequence: CASSPSGDSTDTQYF. CDR3 bases: TGTGCCAGCAGCCCTAGCGGGGATAGCACAGATACGCAGTATTTT.

V gene TRBV6-2 or TRBV6-3 combines with J gene TRBJ2-3; 12 bases map to TRBD2. Germline CDR1 MNHEY, CDR2 SVGEGT. The length of the CDR3 is 17 residues. Trimming cost V 6 bases and J 10 bases; bases outside gene matches: 17. The CDR3 sequence is CASSSGLAGMTQGAQYF. CDR3 sequence (DNA): TGTGCCAGCAGCTCCGGACTAGCGGGGATGACACAGGGGGCGCAGTATTTT.

This chain connects TRBV7-9 to TRBJ1-2; possible D gene TRBD1, 5 bases. The CDR3 sequence is 14 residues long. V lost 2 bases and J lost 4, with 11 bases in between. CDR1 and CDR2 from the germline V gene are SEHNR and FQNEAQ (reference sequence). CDR3 sequence reads: CASSLLREPYGYTF. In DNA form, the CDR3 reads TGTGCCAGCAGCTTACTCAGGGAACCCTATGGCTACACCTTC.

This sequence joins TRBV14 and TRBJ2-1, with no clear D. V was clipped by 4 bases and J by 10 bases, with 8 bases between them. Germline lookup yields CDR1 SGHDN and CDR2 FVKESK. The CDR3 runs 11 residues. The CDR3 coding sequence is TGTGCCAGCAGCCCGCAGGAAGAGCAGTTCTTC. Translated, it gives CASSPQEEQFF.

V gene TRBV7-9 combines with J gene TRBJ2-1; a possible D gene is TRBD2 (6 bases). CDR1 SEHNR and CDR2 FQNEAQ come from the germline V gene (reference sequence). The CDR3 totals 16 residues. Trimming shortened V by 5 bases and J by 2 bases, and 16 bases separated the two germline ends. CDR3 loop: CASSPPGTATYNEQFF. As DNA, the CDR3 is TGTGCCAGCAGCCCGCCTGGGACTGCAACCTACAATGAGCAGTTCTTC.

This CDR3 is CASSVGPANYGYTF. The CDR3 region has the DNA TGTGCCAGCAGTGTGGGACCCGCAAACTATGGCTACACCTTC. The chain links TRBV2 to TRBJ1-2; D is possibly TRBD1 (5 bases). Germline assignment: CDR1 SNHLY and CDR2 FYNNEI. CDR3 length equals 14 residues. V was trimmed by 4 bases and J by 2 bases, leaving 11 bases between them.

The chain has TRBV28 and TRBJ1-2; TRBD1 matches at 8 bases. The trim removed 4 bases at V and 2 bases at J, leaving 6 bases unmatched. Germline-derived CDR1 and CDR2 are MDHEN and SYDVKM. The CDR3 has 15 residues. The CDR3: CASSSGGGRNYGYTF. CDR3 nucleotides: TGTGCCAGCAGTTCAGGGGGCGGCCGCAACTATGGCTACACCTTC.

A single count supports this clone. The chain couples TRBV5-1 to TRBJ1-6; D is unresolved. From germline, CDR1 is SGHRS and CDR2 YFSETQ. The CDR3 sequence is 14 residues long. V was shortened by 1 base and J by 8 bases, with 10 bases between the two germline ends. CDR3 DNA: TGCGCCAGCAGCTTGCCACAGCAGGATTCACCCCTCCACTTT. The encoded protein is CASSLPQQDSPLHF.

The chain recombines TRBV5-1 with TRBJ2-7; TRBD2 matches 14 bases. The J segment lost 9 bases and the V segment lost 4 bases, leaving 6 bases of the junction unmatched. The CDR3 covers 14 residues. The germline V gene has CDR1 SGHRS and CDR2 YFSETQ. In DNA form, the CDR3 reads TGCGCCAGCAGCCCGGGACTAGCGGGAGTTGGGCAGTACTTC. As protein: CASSPGLAGVGQYF.

V usage is TRBV18 and J usage is TRBJ2-7; D is ambiguous. Germline assignment: CDR1 KGHSH and CDR2 LQKENI. Deletions cut 6 bases from V and 13 bases from J, with 22 bases between. The CDR3 is made up of 13 amino acids. The CDR3 sequence: CASSPTPQALPYF. DNA of the CDR3: TGTGCCAGCTCCCCGACCCCACAAGCGCTTCCTTACTTC.

The J gene is TRBJ1-1, the V gene TRBV28; tentative D call: TRBD1 (5 bases). Germline assignment: CDR1 MDHEN and CDR2 SYDVKM. The CDR3 is 15 amino acids. Trimming shortened V by 4 bases and J by 5 bases, and 17 bases separated the two germline ends. The CDR3 loop reads CASSSPTEGRTEAFF. The CDR3 DNA reads TGTGCCAGCAGTTCGCCGACAGAAGGAAGGACTGAAGCTTTCTTT.

This chain joins TRBV14 and TRBJ2-5; D may be TRBD2 (6 bases). From germline, CDR1 is SGHDN and CDR2 FVKESK. Trimming took 3 bases from V and 2 from J, leaving 13 bases between them. The CDR3 extends over 15 amino acids. As DNA, the CDR3 is TGTGCCAGCAGCCACCCCGGGAGAAGACAAGAGACCCAGTACTTC. It translates to CASSHPGRRQETQYF.

The V and J genes are TRBV19 and TRBJ1-5; 7 bases align to TRBD1. Trimming at V came to 3 bases and at J to 3 bases, leaving 5 bases not matched to a gene. Looked up from germline, CDR1 is LNHDA and CDR2 is SQIVND (reference sequence). This CDR3 is 15 amino acids long. The DNA for the CDR3 is TGTGCCAGTAGTATGGGGACAGCGCTCAATCAGCCCCAGCATTTT. It encodes CASSMGTALNQPQHF.